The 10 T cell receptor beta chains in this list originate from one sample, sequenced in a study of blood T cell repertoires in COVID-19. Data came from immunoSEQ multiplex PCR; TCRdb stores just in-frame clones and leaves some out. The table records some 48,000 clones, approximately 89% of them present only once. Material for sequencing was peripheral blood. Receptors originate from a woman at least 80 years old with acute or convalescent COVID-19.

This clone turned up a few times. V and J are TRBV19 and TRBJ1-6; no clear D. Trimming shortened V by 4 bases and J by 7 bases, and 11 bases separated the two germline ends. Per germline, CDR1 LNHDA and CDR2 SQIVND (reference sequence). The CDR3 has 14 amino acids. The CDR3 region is CASSSQAGNSPLHF. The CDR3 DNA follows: TGTGCCAGTAGTAGCCAGGCGGGGAATTCACCCCTCCACTTT.

The CDR3 loop reads CASSESRGSGNTIYF. The CDR3 coding sequence is TGTGCCAGCAGTGAATCTAGGGGTTCTGGAAACACCATATATTTT. V usage is TRBV25-1 and J usage is TRBJ1-3; tentatively, D is TRBD1 (5 bases). This CDR3 is 15 amino acids long. Germline values: CDR1 MGHDK, CDR2 SYGVNS. The ends were cut back, 1 base at V and 1 base at J, with 8 bases in the middle.

CDR3: CASSPDREIDGYTF. The CDR3 nucleotides read TGTGCCAGCTCACCGGACAGGGAGATTGATGGCTACACCTTC. The chain recombines TRBV18 with TRBJ1-2, with 8 bases lining up with TRBD1. Trimming cost V 3 bases and J 6 bases; bases outside gene matches: 6. CDR3 length: 14 residues. Germline values: CDR1 KGHSH, CDR2 LQKENI.

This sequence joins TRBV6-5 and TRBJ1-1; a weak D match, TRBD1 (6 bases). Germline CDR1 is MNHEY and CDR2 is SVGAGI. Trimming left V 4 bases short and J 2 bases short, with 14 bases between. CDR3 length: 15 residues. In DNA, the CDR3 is TGTGCCAGCAGTTCTTTCGGCGGGGGCAACACTGAAGCTTTCTTT. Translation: CASSSFGGGNTEAFF.

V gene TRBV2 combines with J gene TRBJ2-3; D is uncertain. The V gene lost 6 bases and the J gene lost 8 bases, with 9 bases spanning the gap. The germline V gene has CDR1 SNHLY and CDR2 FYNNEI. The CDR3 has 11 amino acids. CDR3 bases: TGTGCCAGCAGGGATCTAGGTACGCAGTATTTT. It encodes CASRDLGTQYF.

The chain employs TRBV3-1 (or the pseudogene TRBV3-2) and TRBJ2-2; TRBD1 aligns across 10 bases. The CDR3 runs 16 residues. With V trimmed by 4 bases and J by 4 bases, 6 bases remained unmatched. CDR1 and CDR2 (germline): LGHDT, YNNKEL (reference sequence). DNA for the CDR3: TGTGCCAGCAGCCCCCGGGACAGGGGTCCCACCGGGGAGCTGTTTTTT. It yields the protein CASSPRDRGPTGELFF.

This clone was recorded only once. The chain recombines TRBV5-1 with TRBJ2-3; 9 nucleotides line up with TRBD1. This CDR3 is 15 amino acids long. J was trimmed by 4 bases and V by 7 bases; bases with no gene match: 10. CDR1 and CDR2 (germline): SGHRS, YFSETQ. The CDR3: CASGPDRGGSDTQYF. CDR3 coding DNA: TGCGCCAGCGGCCCGGACAGGGGCGGATCAGATACGCAGTATTTT.

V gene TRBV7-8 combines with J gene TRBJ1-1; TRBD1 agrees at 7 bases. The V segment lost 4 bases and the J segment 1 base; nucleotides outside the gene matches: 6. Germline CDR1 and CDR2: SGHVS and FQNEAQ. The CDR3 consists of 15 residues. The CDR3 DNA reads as TGTGCCAGCAGCTCCCGGGACAGTAAGAACACTGAAGCTTTCTTT. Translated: CASSSRDSKNTEAFF. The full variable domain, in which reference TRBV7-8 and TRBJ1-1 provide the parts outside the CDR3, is GAGVSQSPRYKVAKRGQDVALRCDPISGHVSLFWYQQALGQGPEFLTYFQNEAQLDKSGLPSDRFFAERPEGSVSTLKIQRTQQEDSAVYLCASSSRDSKNTEAFFGQGTRLTVV.

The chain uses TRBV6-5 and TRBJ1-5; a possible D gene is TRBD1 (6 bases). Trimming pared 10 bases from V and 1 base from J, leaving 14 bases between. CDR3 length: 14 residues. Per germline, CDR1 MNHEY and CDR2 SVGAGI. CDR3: CATGGGQSNQPQHF. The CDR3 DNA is TGTGCCACTGGGGGGGGGCAGAGCAATCAGCCCCAGCATTTT.

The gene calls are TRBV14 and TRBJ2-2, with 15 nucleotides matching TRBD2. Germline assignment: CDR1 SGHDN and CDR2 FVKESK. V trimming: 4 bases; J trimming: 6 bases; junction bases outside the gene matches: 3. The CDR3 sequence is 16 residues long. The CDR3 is CASSPRTSGGAGELFF. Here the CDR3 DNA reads TGTGCCAGCAGCCCCCGGACTAGCGGGGGGGCCGGGGAGCTGTTTTTT.